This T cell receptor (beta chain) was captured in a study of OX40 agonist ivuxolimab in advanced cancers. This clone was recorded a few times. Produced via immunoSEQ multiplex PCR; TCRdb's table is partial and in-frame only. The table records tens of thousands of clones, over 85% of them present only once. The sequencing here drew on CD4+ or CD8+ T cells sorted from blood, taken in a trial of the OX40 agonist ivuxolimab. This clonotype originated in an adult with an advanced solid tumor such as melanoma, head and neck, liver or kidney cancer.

CDR3 nucleotide sequence: TGTGCCAGCAGTTTCCAGGGTGCGGGTCAGCCCCAGCATTTT. Translation: CASSFQGAGQPQHF. The chain joins TRBV2 to TRBJ1-5; TRBD1 might be the D (5 bases). The CDR3 totals 14 residues. CDR1 and CDR2 (germline): SNHLY, FYNNEI. Trimming pared 5 bases from V and 6 bases from J, leaving 14 bases between.